This is a list of T cell receptor beta chains from one sample in a study of T cell changes during pregnancy in multiple sclerosis. Clones were sequenced by immunoSEQ multiplex PCR, and TCRdb holds only the in-frame ones, with some missing. Of about 67,000 clones detected, approximately 90% appear once; the ten largest clones hold 1.5%. The specimen comprised peripheral blood, sampled in the third trimester of pregnancy. Receptor source: a female donor with multiple sclerosis, enrolled in a pregnancy study. The CDR3 runs from the conserved cysteine through the conserved F or W. D genes are given only for firm matches. Clone size, where shown, is once, few, many, or a class for clones that have expanded.

clone_size d_call j_call v_call cdr3_aa cdr3_nt
. . TRBJ2-5 TRBV6-5 CASSPGVAGQETQYF TGTGCCAGCAGTCCCGGCGTTGCAGGCCAAGAGACCCAGTACTTC
. . TRBJ2-3 TRBV9 CASSVGPPDTQYF TGTGCCAGCAGCGTAGGTCCTCCAGATACGCAGTATTTT
. . TRBJ1-5 TRBV9 CASSAGEYSNQPQHF TGTGCCAGCAGCGCAGGGGAGTATAGCAATCAGCCCCAGCATTTT
. . TRBJ2-3 TRBV20-1 CSASAGDTQYF TGCAGTGCTAGCGCGGGAGATACGCAGTATTTT
. TRBD2 TRBJ2-2 TRBV5-6 CASSPGLAAGELFF TGTGCCAGCAGCCCCGGACTAGCGGCCGGGGAGCTGTTTTTT
. TRBD1 TRBJ1-1 TRBV27 CASSLGTGALWAFF TGTGCCAGCAGTCTTGGGACAGGGGCCCTATGGGCTTTCTTT
once TRBD1 TRBJ1-5 TRBV7-9 CASTGGSQPQHF TGTGCCAGCACAGGGGGCAGTCAGCCCCAGCATTTT
. . TRBJ1-5 TRBV2 CASSEFGRQSNQPQHF TGTGCCAGCAGTGAATTTGGGAGGCAAAGCAATCAGCCCCAGCATTTT
. TRBD2 TRBJ2-1 TRBV30 CAWSLASGALGKQFF TGTGCCTGGAGTCTGGCTAGCGGGGCCTTAGGGAAGCAGTTCTTC
. TRBD1 TRBJ1-1 TRBV6-5 CASGETGGNTEAFF TGTGCCAGCGGCGAGACAGGGGGCAACACTGAAGCTTTCTTT
once . TRBJ2-5 TRBV5-1 CASSLTGLPQETQYF TGCGCCAGCAGCTTGACAGGTCTCCCACAAGAGACCCAGTACTTC
. TRBD2 TRBJ2-3 TRBV2 CASRDSGPWTDTQYF TGTGCCAGCAGAGATAGCGGGCCCTGGACAGATACGCAGTATTTT
. . TRBJ1-2 TRBV12-5 CASGLNGGGYTF TGTGCTAGTGGTTTGAACGGGGGGGGCTACACCTTC
. TRBD1 TRBJ2-7 TRBV7-3 CASSLMDRYEQYF TGTGCCAGCAGCTTAATGGACAGGTACGAGCAGTACTTC
. . TRBJ2-7 TRBV2 CASSEGWLTGSLLGQYF TGTGCCAGCAGTGAAGGGTGGTTGACAGGCTCTCTTTTAGGGCAGTACTTC
. . TRBJ2-6 TRBV7-2 CASSLEPVSGANVLTF TGTGCCAGCAGCTTAGAGCCCGTCTCTGGGGCCAACGTCCTGACTTTC
. . TRBJ2-1 TRBV19 CASSLYNEQFF TGTGCCAGTAGCCTCTACAATGAGCAGTTCTTC
. TRBD1 TRBJ1-2 TRBV6-5 CASSLQGASIYGYTF TGTGCCAGCAGTTTACAGGGGGCTTCTATCTATGGCTACACCTTC
. TRBD2 TRBJ2-1 TRBV9 CASSVAPSGGYNEQFF TGTGCCAGCAGCGTAGCCCCCAGCGGGGGGTACAATGAGCAGTTCTTC
. . TRBJ2-1 TRBV18 CASSPVRGANEQFF TGTGCCAGCTCACCAGTCAGGGGGGCAAATGAGCAGTTCTTC
. TRBD1 TRBJ1-4 TRBV2 CASRDLTGGNNEKLFF TGTGCCAGCAGGGACCTAACAGGGGGAAATAATGAAAAACTGTTTTTT
once TRBD1 TRBJ1-2 TRBV6-5 CATSRDRLYYTF TGTGCCACCTCTAGGGACAGGTTATACTACACCTTC
. . TRBJ2-7 TRBV4-2 CASSQVVRGRDYEQYF TGTGCCAGCAGCCAAGTCGTCAGGGGCCGGGACTACGAGCAGTACTTC
. . TRBJ2-7 TRBV7-6 CASSFRVGEQYF TGTGCCAGCAGCTTCCGGGTGGGCGAGCAGTACTTC
. . TRBJ2-7 TRBV27 CASSLGAALSFEQYF TGTGCCAGCAGTTTAGGAGCGGCCCTTTCCTTCGAGCAGTACTTC
. TRBD2 TRBJ2-3 TRBV5-5 CASSLRTSGTDTQYF TGTGCCAGCAGCCTTCGGACTAGCGGCACAGATACGCAGTATTTT
. . TRBJ1-3 TRBV6-5 CASSYSRGIGNTIYF TGTGCCAGCAGTTACTCGAGGGGGATCGGAAACACCATATATTTT
. TRBD2 TRBJ2-3 TRBV27 CASSFSGGSTDTQYF TGTGCCAGCAGTTTCTCCGGGGGGTCCACAGATACGCAGTATTTT
. . TRBJ1-2 TRBV29-1 CSVEWQGRGYTF TGCAGCGTTGAATGGCAGGGCCGAGGCTACACCTTC
. . TRBJ2-5 TRBV9 CASSVQGQETQYF TGTGCCAGCAGCGTGCAGGGCCAAGAGACCCAGTACTTC
. . TRBJ1-1 TRBV7-2 CASSFKGGGTEAFF TGTGCCAGCAGCTTCAAGGGAGGGGGCACTGAAGCTTTCTTT
few TRBD1 TRBJ2-5 TRBV5-4 CASSHQGAGGETQYF TGTGCCAGCAGCCACCAGGGGGCCGGAGGAGAGACCCAGTACTTC
. . TRBJ2-7 TRBV20-1 CSASANYEQYF TGCAGTGCAAGCGCAAACTACGAGCAGTACTTC
. TRBD1 TRBJ2-3 TRBV11-2 CASSFGTGIMGTDTQYF TGTGCCAGCAGCTTTGGGACAGGAATAATGGGCACAGATACGCAGTATTTT
. . TRBJ2-1 TRBV7-6 CASSLAPRDNVYNEQFF TGTGCCAGCAGCTTAGCGCCCCGGGACAACGTATACAATGAGCAGTTCTTC
. TRBD2 TRBJ2-1 TRBV5-1 CASSLGREPIVDEQFF TGCGCCAGCAGCCTAGGGCGGGAGCCCATTGTGGATGAGCAGTTCTTC
. . TRBJ2-5 TRBV16 CASSQNLRQNQETQYF TGTGCCAGCAGCCAAAATCTCAGGCAGAACCAAGAGACCCAGTACTTC
. . TRBJ2-7 TRBV6-1 CASSDRGYEQYF TGTGCCAGCAGTGACCGGGGTTACGAGCAGTACTTC
. TRBD1 TRBJ2-1 TRBV30 CAWSSGQGLDEQFF TGTGCCTGGAGTTCGGGACAGGGTCTCGATGAGCAGTTCTTC
. . TRBJ1-5 TRBV19 CASSIGGGGNQPQHF TGTGCCAGTAGTATTGGAGGCGGGGGCAATCAGCCCCAGCATTTT
. . TRBJ2-2 TRBV19 CASSTIRGSGELFF TGTGCCAGTAGTACCATCAGGGGCTCCGGGGAGCTGTTTTTT
. TRBD1 TRBJ1-6 TRBV19 CASSTSRQGASPLHF TGTGCCAGTAGTACAAGCCGACAGGGCGCATCACCCCTCCACTTT
few . TRBJ1-6 TRBV5-6 CASSYWRGRRNSPLHF TGTGCCAGCAGCTATTGGCGAGGGAGGCGGAATTCACCCCTCCACTTT
. . TRBJ2-2 TRBV2 CASNLLAPGELFF TGTGCCAGCAACCTTCTAGCGCCCGGGGAGCTGTTTTTT
once TRBD2 TRBJ2-2 TRBV7-9 CASSSPGGENTGELFF TGTGCCAGCAGCTCCCCGGGGGGAGAGAACACCGGGGAGCTGTTTTTT
once . TRBJ1-3 TRBV6-6 CASGGGSGNTIYF TGTGCCAGCGGGGGGGGCTCTGGAAACACCATATATTTT
. . TRBJ2-2 TRBV6-5 CASTRQRSTGELFF TGTGCCAGCACCCGCCAGCGGAGCACCGGGGAGCTGTTTTTT
. . TRBJ1-2 TRBV7-9 CASTLAYGYTF TGTGCCAGCACGCTCGCGTATGGCTACACCTTC
. . TRBJ1-5 TRBV27 CASSFGAGLGGAPQHF TGTGCCAGCAGTTTTGGGGCCGGACTTGGAGGGGCGCCCCAGCATTTT
. TRBD1 TRBJ2-7 TRBV6-5 CASSTGTGRSYEQYF TGTGCCAGCAGTACCGGGACAGGAAGATCCTACGAGCAGTACTTC
. . TRBJ1-5 TRBV27 CASSVQGSNQPQHF TGTGCCAGCAGTGTTCAGGGTAGCAATCAGCCCCAGCATTTT
. . TRBJ1-5 TRBV7-2 CASSSGGFNQPQHF TGTGCCAGCAGCTCCGGGGGTTTCAATCAGCCCCAGCATTTT
. TRBD1 TRBJ1-2 TRBV27 CASSYRGGSGYTF TGTGCCAGCAGTTATCGAGGGGGCTCTGGCTACACCTTC